The 23 T cell receptor beta chains presented below share a single source sample, sequenced in a study of blood T cell repertoires in COVID-19. The assay was immunoSEQ multiplex PCR, and TCRdb's table has in-frame clones only and misses some. There are roughly 220,000 clones in the sample; 70% to 90% occur only once, and approximately 2.6% lies in the top ten. The sequenced sample consisted of peripheral blood. All receptors derive from a man aged 45-65 years who had recovered from COVID-19.

CDR3 loop: CASSIDDRVYGYTF. The CDR3 nucleotides are TGTGCCAGTAGTATCGACGACAGGGTTTATGGCTACACCTTC. This chain links TRBV19 with TRBJ1-2; 7 positions match TRBD1. With 3 bases clipped from V and 5 bases from J, the junction kept 6 bases outside the gene matches. CDR1 is LNHDA, CDR2 SQIVND, per germline (reference sequence). The CDR3 consists of 14 residues.

CDR3 nucleotides: TGTGCCAGCAGTTACAAGACAGCGAAGCCCCCTTACGAGCAGTACTTC. Translating it yields CASSYKTAKPPYEQYF. The chain has TRBV6-6 and TRBJ2-7; tentative D call: TRBD1 (5 bases). V dropped 2 bases and J dropped 4 bases, with 18 bases sitting between them. Germline CDR1 reads MNHNY; CDR2 reads SVGAGI (reference sequence). This CDR3 has 16 amino acids.

The rearrangement links TRBV28 to TRBJ2-7; 10 positions match TRBD2. The CDR3 contains 17 residues. Germline V gene data show CDR1 as MDHEN and CDR2 as SYDVKM. J was trimmed by 6 bases and V by 5 bases; bases with no gene match: 16. CDR3 loop: CASSDRLSSGSWGEQYF. CDR3 DNA sequence: TGTGCCAGCAGTGATCGCCTCTCTAGCGGGAGTTGGGGCGAGCAGTACTTC. The complete variable domain, with remaining parts taken from reference TRBV28 and TRBJ2-7, reads DVKVTQSSRYLVKRTGEKVFLECVQDMDHENMFWYRQDPGLGLRLIYFSYDVKMKEKGDIPEGYSVSREKKERFSLILESASTNQTSMYLCASSDRLSSGSWGEQYFGPGTRLTVT.

This chain connects TRBV6-5 to TRBJ2-2; TRBD2 aligns across 12 bases. This CDR3 has 14 residues. Trimming at V came to 8 bases and at J to 7 bases, leaving 5 bases not matched to a gene. The germline V gene encodes CDR1 MNHEY and CDR2 SVGAGI. In DNA, the CDR3 is TGTGCCAGCCGAACTAGCGGGAGGTTCGGGGAGCTGTTTTTT. Its protein is CASRTSGRFGELFF.

The chain has TRBV27 and TRBJ1-3; TRBD1 might be the D (5 bases). The CDR3 is made up of 19 amino acids. Germline V CDR1 and CDR2: MNHEY, SMNVEV (reference sequence). V dropped 4 bases and J dropped 3 bases, with 25 bases sitting between them. The CDR3, as DNA: TGTGCCAGCAGTTATTGGGACGCGGGGACCCCCTTGGTTGGAAACACCATATATTTT. Protein product: CASSYWDAGTPLVGNTIYF.

The rearrangement joins TRBV2 to TRBJ2-5; TRBD1 aligns across 7 bases. Trimming removed 6 bases from V and 1 base from J; junction bases left unmatched: 5. Germline V gives CDR1 SNHLY, CDR2 FYNNEI. CDR3 length: 14 residues. The DNA for the CDR3 is TGTGCCAGCAGGGTGGACAGGATCCAAGAGACCCAGTACTTC. It encodes CASRVDRIQETQYF.

The gene calls are TRBV9 and TRBJ2-5; TRBD1 matches at 8 bases. CDR3 length equals 17 residues. Germline V lookup: CDR1 SGDLS, CDR2 YYNGEE. V trimming: 3 bases; J trimming: 5 bases; junction bases outside the gene matches: 15. The CDR3 region has the DNA TGTGCCAGCAGCGCTGGATCCCGTCGGACAGGGTCTGAGACCCAGTACTTC. Its translation is CASSAGSRRTGSETQYF.

This rearrangement joins TRBV5-1 to TRBJ1-2; D gene ambiguous. Germline V gives CDR1 SGHRS, CDR2 YFSETQ. V lost 0 bases and J lost 3, with 6 bases in between. The CDR3 totals 13 residues. In DNA, the CDR3 is TGCGCCAGCAGCTTGGCGGTTGACTATGGCTACACCTTC. Translated, it gives CASSLAVDYGYTF.

V is TRBV28 and J is TRBJ1-2; D gene unclear. V lost 5 bases and J 7 bases, leaving 5 bases between the germline ends. Germline V gene sequence: CDR1 MDHEN, CDR2 SYDVKM. This CDR3 region has 10 residues. CDR3 region: CASSSPGYTF. In DNA, the CDR3 is TGTGCCAGCAGTAGCCCTGGCTACACCTTC.

The chain couples TRBV28 to TRBJ1-5; 9 nucleotides agree with TRBD1. CDR3 size: 16 residues. CDR1 and CDR2 (germline): MDHEN, SYDVKM. Losses at the gene ends were 6 bases for V and 4 bases for J; bases not matched to a gene: 10. CDR3 nucleotide sequence: TGTGCCAGCAGGGGGGACAGGGCCAACTCGAATCAGCCCCAGCATTTT. Translated, it gives CASRGDRANSNQPQHF. The full variable domain, in which reference TRBV28 and TRBJ1-5 provide the parts outside the CDR3, is DVKVTQSSRYLVKRTGEKVFLECVQDMDHENMFWYRQDPGLGLRLIYFSYDVKMKEKGDIPEGYSVSREKKERFSLILESASTNQTSMYLCASRGDRANSNQPQHFGDGTRLSIL.

This clone showed up just once. The V and J genes are TRBV4-2 and TRBJ2-1; 7 nucleotides line up with TRBD2. Germline V gene lookup returns CDR1 LGHNA and CDR2 YNFKEQ. CDR3 size: 15 residues. V lost 2 bases to trimming and J lost 2 bases; unmatched junction nucleotides: 3. In nucleotides, the CDR3 is TGTGCCAGCAGCCAACTCAGCGGGGCCTACAATGAGCAGTTCTTC. Protein product: CASSQLSGAYNEQFF.

The chain is built from TRBV4-2 and TRBJ2-1; 7 positions match TRBD2. The V gene end was trimmed by 4 bases and the J gene end by 5 bases; junction bases not matched to a gene: 8. Germline assignment: CDR1 LGHNA and CDR2 YNFKEQ. The CDR3 is made up of 15 amino acids. Here the CDR3 reads CASSPRAGAHNEQFF. The CDR3 nucleotides read TGTGCCAGCAGCCCCAGGGCGGGAGCCCACAATGAGCAGTTCTTC.

The chain recombines TRBV28 with TRBJ1-4; D ambiguous. CDR1 is MDHEN and CDR2 is SYDVKM in the germline V gene. The CDR3 loop spans 13 amino acids. CDR3 sequence (DNA): TGTGCTGCGGGAGGGCATACTAATGAAAAACTGTTTTTT. It translates to CAAGGHTNEKLFF.

This rearrangement joins TRBV28 to TRBJ1-1; D is ambiguous. The CDR3 has 13 residues. The germline V and J ends were trimmed by 3 bases and 7 bases, with 12 bases remaining between them. Germline assignment: CDR1 MDHEN and CDR2 SYDVKM. This chain's CDR3 is CASSFTFADEAFF. The CDR3 bases are TGTGCCAGCAGTTTCACTTTTGCCGATGAAGCTTTCTTT.

The chain uses TRBV29-1 and TRBJ2-5; D is perhaps TRBD2 (6 bases). The germline gives CDR1 SQVTM, CDR2 ANQGSEA. The CDR3 covers 14 residues. Trimming left V 7 bases short and J 0 bases short, with 15 bases between. CDR3 nucleotides: TGCAGCGCCAAGCGGGTATTAGACCAAGAGACCCAGTACTTC. Amino acids: CSAKRVLDQETQYF.

This clone was counted once. This chain connects TRBV27 to TRBJ2-5, with 12 positions matching TRBD1. V trimming: 8 bases; J trimming: 3 bases; junction bases outside the gene matches: 7. This CDR3 has 15 amino acids. The germline V gene encodes CDR1 MNHEY and CDR2 SMNVEV (reference sequence). CDR3 sequence reads: CASGRDRGLEETQYF. The CDR3 bases are TGTGCCAGCGGCCGGGACAGGGGGCTAGAAGAGACCCAGTACTTC.

The V and J genes are TRBV6-5 and TRBJ1-1, with 7 positions matching TRBD1. Trimming took 6 bases from V and 3 from J; bases not matched to a gene: 7. The germline V gene has CDR1 MNHEY and CDR2 SVGAGI. The CDR3 has 14 amino acids. CDR3 region: CASSYGQVDTEAFF. For the CDR3, the DNA is TGTGCCAGCAGCTACGGACAGGTAGACACTGAAGCTTTCTTT.

CDR3 sequence: CASNDRGRENSPLHF. For the CDR3, the DNA is TGTGCCAGCAACGACAGGGGGCGAGAGAATTCACCCCTCCACTTT. The gene calls are TRBV6-5 and TRBJ1-6; 10 bases are shared with TRBD1. There are 15 residues in the CDR3. The junction had 7 bases not matched to a gene; V was cut back by 7 bases and J by 7 bases. Germline loops: CDR1 MNHEY, CDR2 SVGAGI.

This sequence joins TRBV7-9 and TRBJ1-6; 8 bases line up with TRBD1. This CDR3 region has 13 residues. The V and J ends lost 3 bases and 8 bases, in that order; junction bases with no gene match: 0. Germline CDR1 is SEHNR and CDR2 is FQNEAQ (reference sequence). The DNA for the CDR3 is TGTGCCAGCAGCTTGACAGGGGATTCACCCCTCCACTTT. Translated: CASSLTGDSPLHF.

The chain couples TRBV27 to TRBJ2-5; tentative D call: TRBD2 (6 bases). CDR1 and CDR2 from the germline V gene are MNHEY and SMNVEV (reference sequence). V was shortened by 3 bases and J by 5 bases, with 13 bases between the two germline ends. The CDR3 is 14 amino acids. Here the CDR3 reads CASSLGGKGETQYF. In DNA, the CDR3 is TGTGCCAGCAGTTTGGGCGGGAAGGGGGAGACCCAGTACTTC.

V usage is TRBV28 and J usage is TRBJ1-1; TRBD1 aligns across 9 bases. V gave up 4 bases and J gave up 14 bases; unmatched junction bases: 14. The CDR3 is made up of 14 amino acids. CDR1 and CDR2 (germline): MDHEN, SYDVKM. The CDR3, as DNA: TGTGCCAGCAGTTGGAGGGGACAGGGCCCGTATGCCTTCTTT. This gives the protein CASSWRGQGPYAFF.

This rearrangement joins TRBV19 to TRBJ2-7; D perhaps matches TRBD1 (6 bases). The CDR3 consists of 15 residues. Trimming left V 3 bases short and J 4 bases short, with 16 bases between. The germline gives CDR1 LNHDA, CDR2 SQIVND (reference sequence). The CDR3 nucleotides read TGTGCCAGTAGTATCTCCGCCGGGACATCATACGAGCAGTACTTC. Translation gives CASSISAGTSYEQYF.

The chain couples TRBV19 to TRBJ2-3; D remains ambiguous. Per the germline V gene, CDR1 is LNHDA and CDR2 is SQIVND (reference sequence). V was pared by 3 bases and J by 2 bases, with 9 bases between. The CDR3 is 14 residues long. This CDR3 is CASSIDGSTDTQYF. CDR3 coding DNA: TGTGCCAGTAGTATCGATGGCTCCACAGATACGCAGTATTTT.